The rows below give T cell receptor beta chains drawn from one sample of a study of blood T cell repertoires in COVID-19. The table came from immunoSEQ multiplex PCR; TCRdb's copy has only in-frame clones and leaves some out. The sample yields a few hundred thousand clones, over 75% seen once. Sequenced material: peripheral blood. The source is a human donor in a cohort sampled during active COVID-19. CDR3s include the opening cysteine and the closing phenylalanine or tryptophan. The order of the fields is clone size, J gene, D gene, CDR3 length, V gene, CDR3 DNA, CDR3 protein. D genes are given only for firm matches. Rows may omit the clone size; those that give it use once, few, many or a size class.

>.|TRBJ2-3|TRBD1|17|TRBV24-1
TGTGCCACCAGTGACCCGGACAGGGGGCGGGTCGCAGATACGCAGTATTTT
CATSDPDRGRVADTQYF
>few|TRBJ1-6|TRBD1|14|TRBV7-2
TGTGCCAGCAGCTTCCGGGACAGGAATTCACCCCTCCACTTT
CASSFRDRNSPLHF
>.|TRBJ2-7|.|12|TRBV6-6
TGTGCCAGCAGTTACTCTTCCAACGAGCAGTACTTC
CASSYSSNEQYF
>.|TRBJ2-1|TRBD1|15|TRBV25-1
TGTGCCAGCAGTGACCTCGGGACAGGGAACAATGAGCAGTTCTTC
CASSDLGTGNNEQFF
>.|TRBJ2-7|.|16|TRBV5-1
TGCGCCAGCAGACCCCTCTTTGACAGCAACTCCTACGAGCAGTACTTC
CASRPLFDSNSYEQYF
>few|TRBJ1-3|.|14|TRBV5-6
TGTGCCAGCAGCAACACGCACTCTGGAAACACCATATATTTT
CASSNTHSGNTIYF
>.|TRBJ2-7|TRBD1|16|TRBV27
TGTGCCAGCAGTAGGACAGACAGGGGCCATGCCTACGAGCAGTACTTC
CASSRTDRGHAYEQYF
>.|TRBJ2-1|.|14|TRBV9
TGTGCCAGCAGCGTAGAAATGTATTACAATGAGCAGTTCTTC
CASSVEMYYNEQFF
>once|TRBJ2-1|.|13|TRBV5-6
TGTGCCAGCAGCTTGCCCAACCCGGGTCGACAGTTCTTC
CASSLPNPGRQFF
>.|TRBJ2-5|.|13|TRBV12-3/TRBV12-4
TGTGCCAGCTCCCCCGGGTACCAAGAGACCCAGTACTTC
CASSPGYQETQYF
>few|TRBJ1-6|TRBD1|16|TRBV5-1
TGCGCCAGCAGCTTGTCGGGACAGGGTCCCAATTCACCCCTCCACTTT
CASSLSGQGPNSPLHF
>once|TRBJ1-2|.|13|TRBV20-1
TGCAGTGCTAGTTTGGGGGGTTCGGAGGGCTACACCTTC
CSASLGGSEGYTF
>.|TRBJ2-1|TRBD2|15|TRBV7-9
TGTGCCAGCAGCTTCGGCGGGAGTCTCAACAATGAGCAGTTCTTC
CASSFGGSLNNEQFF
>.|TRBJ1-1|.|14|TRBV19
TGTGCCAGTAGTCCCCCAGGGCGGAACACTGAAGCTTTCTTT
CASSPPGRNTEAFF
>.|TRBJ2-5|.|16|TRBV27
TGTGCCAGCAGTTTATCGTGGAGGGGCCGGTCGGGGACCCAGTACTTC
CASSLSWRGRSGTQYF
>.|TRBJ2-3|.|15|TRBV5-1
TGCGCCAGCAGCTTGGGAGGGGGTGAGACAGATACGCAGTATTTT
CASSLGGGETDTQYF
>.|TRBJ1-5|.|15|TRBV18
TGTGCCAGCTCACCATTAGGCAGGGGAGATCAGCCCCAGCATTTT
CASSPLGRGDQPQHF
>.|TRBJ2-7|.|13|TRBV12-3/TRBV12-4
TGTGCCAGCAGGGCGGGACTGATCTACGAGCAGTACTTC
CASRAGLIYEQYF
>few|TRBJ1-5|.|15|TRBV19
TGTGCCAGTAGTTTGGCGGGCTCCCTAGCGCAGCCCCAGCATTTT
CASSLAGSLAQPQHF
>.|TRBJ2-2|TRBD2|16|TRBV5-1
TGCGCCAGCAGCTTGGTACCTAGCGGGGTCACCGGGGAGCTGTTTTTT
CASSLVPSGVTGELFF
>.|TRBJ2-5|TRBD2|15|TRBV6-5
TGTGCCAGCAGTTTAGGCGGGGGGGCCAGAGAGACCCAGTACTTC
CASSLGGGARETQYF
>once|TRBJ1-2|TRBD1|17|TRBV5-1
TGCGCCAGCAGCACCAGGCCCCAGGGGGCGTTTCTCGGTGGCTACACCTTC
CASSTRPQGAFLGGYTF
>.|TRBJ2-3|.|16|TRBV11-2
TGTGCCAGCAGCTTAGATCGTACAGTCGGCACAGATACGCAGTATTTT
CASSLDRTVGTDTQYF
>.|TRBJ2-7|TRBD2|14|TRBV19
TGTGCCAGTAGTGAACTAGCGGGCGGGCACGAGCAGTACTTC
CASSELAGGHEQYF
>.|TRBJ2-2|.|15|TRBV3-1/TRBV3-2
TGTGCCAGCAGCCAAGATCACAGGAACTTAGGGGAGCTGTTTTTT
CASSQDHRNLGELFF